The entry that follows covers one T cell receptor (beta chain) sequence. The antigen it recognizes is unknown. No clone much larger than this one lies a single base away; base qualities are absent. The data derive from a study of blood T cell repertoires in COVID-19 (dated by TCRdb to 2020 to 2021). Broadly, across the study: The collaborator samples originated in the United States, Italy and Spain and spanned the acute and convalescent phases of COVID-19. The prospective study material was composed of cDNA or gDNA derived from T cells, B-cell-depleted T cells, or PBMCs. Subjects who had been exposed to COVID-19, were actively infected with it, or had recovered from it provided the deeply sampled blood TCRbeta repertoires that made up the dataset. The repertoires were released in a freely available public database meant as a resource for research on the immune response to SARS-CoV-2. Samples came from the ongoing ImmuneRACE study (first 160 participants) plus 1,254 subjects from 6 global collaborators. The sample metadata nearly always contained a de-identified subject ID, COVID-19 status, age in years and sex. Where available, HLA class I and class II types were taken from metadata supplied by the sample provider and were not determined by assay-based typing.

From the cysteine up to the phenylalanine, the CDR3 has a length of 16 residues. The retained sequence is limited to the CDR3, 48 bases, with the frame set at the first base. The germline V gene encodes CDR1 MGHRA and CDR2 YSYEKL. Relative to germline, V is missing 4 bases and J is missing 5 bases, with 13 bases of the junction outside any gene match. TCRbeta CDR3 regions were amplified from genomic DNA using the immunoSEQ Assay, a bias-controlled multiplex PCR. The original methods were these. Within the assay, amplification of reference gene primers was used to estimate how many nucleated cells each sample contained. Sequence reads were collapsed and filtered to measure the absolute abundance of every unique TCRbeta CDR3 rearrangement. For each sample, productive Simpson clonality was calculated as the square root of Simpson's diversity index over productive rearrangements. Drawn from immuneACCESS, this table holds only the in-frame rearrangements with V and J called that TCRdb kept. Clones are partly lost; checked studies trace under half to an unresolved V gene and leave the rest unexplained. From that table come the V and J calls and clone size; the DNA was used to work out D and trimming. The sample profile shows 360,000 or so clones; around 90% of them were found once. About 7% of the sample lies in the top ten.

Whole blood was collected in K2EDTA tubes by collaborating institutions according to the institutions' own protocols. Collaborator samples were shipped for TCRbeta analysis as frozen whole blood, isolated PBMCs, or DNA extracted from either sample type. What the research found in general, with its limitations: How much clinical and demographic metadata was included differed by source and by participant, and the metadata was provided uncurated.

This sequence originates from a man younger than 30 with active or convalescent COVID-19. The chain links TRBV4-1 with TRBJ2-7; TRBD2 aligns with 8 central bases. The sample taken for sequencing was peripheral blood. This receptor has the CDR3 CASSPSRTGGLDEQYF. The DNA sequence follows: TGCGCCAGCAGCCCGAGCCGAACGGGAGGGCTTGACGAGCAGTACTTC.